This TCR beta chain was sequenced for a study of shared clonotypes between healthy human individuals. For the study at large: Donors were a couple of women and a few men aged 18 to 49.

V shed 6 bases, J shed 5 bases, and the junction held 8 bases outside the gene matches. The CDR3 loop spans 14 amino acids. CDR1 SGHTS and CDR2 YDEGEE come from the germline V gene. The donors were adults (healthy and HIV-negative) with no recent acute infections or vaccinations. Profiled with immunoSEQ multiplex PCR; TCRdb holds only in-frame clones, not every one. The sample lists approximately 2.5 million clones; over 85% were seen once. This rearrangement joins TRBV5-8 to TRBJ1-2; 9 bases are shared with TRBD1. The sequencing sample was made of naive CD4+ T cells from PBMCs. The sample's subset: CD45RA+ positively selected. This clonotype was sampled from a man younger than 30 in good health. Some clones in this sample may be carry-over from other donors' samples. CDR3 DNA: TGTGCCAGCATCAACAGGGGGCAAGAGTATGGCTACACCTTC. Translation: CASINRGQEYGYTF.